A single sample gave rise to the 28 T cell receptor beta chains below, sequenced in a study of shared clonotypes between healthy human individuals. Sequencing was performed with immunoSEQ multiplex PCR; in TCRdb, only in-frame clones are kept and a portion is missing. This sample has about 980,000 clones, with approximately 76% found just once. Sequences were obtained from memory CD4+ T cells sorted from blood. The subset denotes: CD45RA-negative fraction. These receptors all stem from a man aged 18-30 years in good health.

This CDR3 is CAISGGPGETQYF. The CDR3, as DNA: TGTGCCATCAGTGGGGGACCAGGGGAGACCCAGTACTTC. This chain uses TRBV10-3 with TRBJ2-5, with D perhaps matching TRBD1 or TRBD2 (5 bases each). This CDR3 has 13 amino acids. V lost 4 bases and J lost 5, with 11 bases in between. The germline V gene encodes CDR1 ENHRY and CDR2 SYGVKD.

The V gene is TRBV5-4, the J gene TRBJ2-5, with TRBD1 identical over 10 bases. Germline trimming cut 4 bases from V and 4 bases from J; bases unmatched to any gene: 10. Germline V gene data show CDR1 as SGHNT and CDR2 as YYREEE (reference sequence). This CDR3 spans 16 amino acids. CDR3 sequence (DNA): TGTGCCAGCAGCCATAAGACAGGGGGCGCGGGAGAGACCCAGTACTTC. It is translated as CASSHKTGGAGETQYF.

The table lists this clone with a few counts. The chain joins TRBV30 to TRBJ1-2, with 7 bases fitting TRBD1. The CDR3 length is 13 residues. The germline V gene has CDR1 GTSNPN and CDR2 SVGIG (reference sequence). Unmatched junction bases numbered 5, after V lost 5 bases and J lost 2 bases. This chain's CDR3 is CAWQQGRNYGYTF. CDR3 in DNA: TGTGCCTGGCAACAGGGGCGCAACTATGGCTACACCTTC.

Ten or more counts support this clone. This chain uses TRBV6-4 with TRBJ2-7; the D is unclear. Trimming shortened V by 8 bases and J by 3 bases, and 14 bases separated the two germline ends. Germline CDR1 is MRHNA and CDR2 is SNTAGT. The CDR3 sequence is 13 residues long. CDR3 in amino acids: CASVRQFHYEQYF. In DNA, the CDR3 is TGTGCCAGCGTCAGACAATTTCACTACGAGCAGTACTTC.

This clone appeared a few times. The chain employs TRBV29-1 and TRBJ1-2; D is possibly TRBD1 (5 bases). The V end lost 6 bases, the J end lost 4 bases, and 15 bases lay between the germline ends. The CDR3 totals 13 residues. Germline CDR1 SQVTM, CDR2 ANQGSEA. The DNA of the CDR3 is TGCAGCGTGGGCGACAGCACCTCCTATGGCTACACCTTC. Encoded protein: CSVGDSTSYGYTF.

The chain combines TRBV7-9 with TRBJ2-5, with D perhaps matching TRBD2 (6 bases). V was shortened by 5 bases and J by 1 base, with 14 bases between the two germline ends. The CDR3 has 15 residues. Germline V CDR1 and CDR2: SEHNR, FQNEAQ (reference sequence). This chain's CDR3 is CASSQIGLIQETQYF. CDR3 DNA sequence: TGTGCCAGCAGCCAAATCGGACTAATCCAAGAGACCCAGTACTTC.

This clone was seen more than once but under ten times. The chain couples TRBV30 to TRBJ1-1, with 7 nucleotides matching TRBD1. J was trimmed by 6 bases and V by 4 bases; bases with no gene match: 5. From germline, CDR1 is GTSNPN and CDR2 SVGIG (reference sequence). The CDR3 has 12 amino acids. The CDR3 reads CAWTQGGPEAFF. The CDR3 DNA sequence: TGTGCCTGGACGCAGGGGGGTCCTGAAGCTTTCTTT.

This clone turned up a few times. V and J are TRBV4-3 and TRBJ2-7; D is possibly TRBD2 (6 bases). The length of the CDR3 is 14 residues. Germline CDR1 reads LGHNA; CDR2 reads YSLEER. Trimming removed 0 bases at V and 6 bases at J, with 12 bases between. The CDR3 region has the DNA TGCGCCAGCAGCCAAGATCGCGGGATCCCCGAGCAGTACTTC. Amino acids: CASSQDRGIPEQYF.

This sequence joins TRBV6-5 and TRBJ2-7; no reliable D call. Germline V lookup: CDR1 MNHEY, CDR2 SVGAGI. The CDR3 is 14 residues long. With 6 bases removed from V and 2 bases from J, the gap between germline ends came to 14 bases. CDR3 DNA: TGTGCCAGCAGCACCCGACGGGTCCCCTACGAGCAGTACTTC. Translated: CASSTRRVPYEQYF.

This clone was observed once. The chain joins TRBV7-9 to TRBJ2-5; TRBD1 or TRBD2 may be the D gene (5 bases each). The CDR3 is 14 amino acids. Germline assignment: CDR1 SEHNR and CDR2 FQNEAQ (reference sequence). The V end lost 7 bases, the J end lost 4 bases, and 16 bases lay between the germline ends. The CDR3 is CASTLPGARETQYF. The CDR3 DNA follows: TGTGCCAGCACCCTCCCCGGGGCAAGAGAGACCCAGTACTTC.

The chain employs TRBV15 and TRBJ1-6, with 10 bases fitting TRBD1. V lost 4 bases to trimming and J lost 10 bases; unmatched junction nucleotides: 4. Looked up from germline, CDR1 is LNHNV and CDR2 is YYDKDF (reference sequence). The CDR3 sequence is 14 residues long. CDR3 amino acids: CATSIGQGGSPLHF. The CDR3 region has the DNA TGTGCCACCAGCATTGGACAGGGGGGATCACCCCTCCACTTT.

The chain joins TRBV4-3 to TRBJ2-1; TRBD1 or TRBD2 may be the D gene (5 bases each). V lost 4 bases and J lost 7, with 17 bases in between. Germline-derived CDR1 and CDR2 are LGHNA and YSLEER. The CDR3 loop spans 15 amino acids. The CDR3 protein is CASSPGTTPWNEQFF. The DNA of the CDR3 is TGCGCCAGCAGCCCAGGGACGACACCTTGGAATGAGCAGTTCTTC.

The chain employs TRBV2 and TRBJ2-1; D perhaps matches TRBD2 (6 bases). Germline loops: CDR1 SNHLY, CDR2 FYNNEI. CDR3 length equals 13 residues. V lost 6 bases and J lost 5, with 11 bases in between. The CDR3 DNA follows: TGTGCCAGCAGCCTAATAGCGGACAATGAGCAGTTCTTC. It specifies CASSLIADNEQFF.

The chain uses TRBV2 and TRBJ2-7; D call uncertain. The germline V gene encodes CDR1 SNHLY and CDR2 FYNNEI. The ends were cut back, 7 bases at V and 5 bases at J, with 6 bases in the middle. This CDR3 comprises 10 residues. CDR3 sequence: CASMKDEQYF. The CDR3 DNA sequence: TGTGCCAGCATGAAGGACGAGCAGTACTTC.

The V and J genes are TRBV4-1 and TRBJ2-3; D gene ambiguous. The CDR3 has 17 residues. V lost 4 bases to trimming and J lost 5 bases, with 22 bases between them. The V gene's germline CDR1 is MGHRA and CDR2 YSYEKL. CDR3 region: CASSLLGLRTSEDTQYF. The CDR3 coding sequence is TGCGCCAGCAGCCTCCTTGGCCTCAGAACTTCAGAAGATACGCAGTATTTT.

V is TRBV30 and J is TRBJ1-4; D remains unclear. Looked up from germline, CDR1 is GTSNPN and CDR2 is SVGIG (reference sequence). CDR3 length: 13 amino acids. Trimming pared 0 bases from V and 10 bases from J, leaving 12 bases between. DNA of the CDR3: TGTGCCTGGAGTGTAGCCCCCTTAGGAAAACTGTTTTTT. This gives the protein CAWSVAPLGKLFF.

J is TRBJ2-7 and V is TRBV28; D may be TRBD2 (7 bases). CDR3 length: 15 amino acids. CDR1 MDHEN and CDR2 SYDVKM come from the germline V gene. V was cut by 7 bases and J by 2 bases, with 18 bases left in between. The CDR3, as DNA: TGTGCCAGCATCCCACAGGGAGGGCAGGCCTACGAGCAGTACTTC. It yields the protein CASIPQGGQAYEQYF. The variable domain in full, completed from reference TRBV28 and TRBJ2-7, reads DVKVTQSSRYLVKRTGEKVFLECVQDMDHENMFWYRQDPGLGLRLIYFSYDVKMKEKGDIPEGYSVSREKKERFSLILESASTNQTSMYLCASIPQGGQAYEQYFGPGTRLTVT.

This clone was seen once. This chain links TRBV6-6 with TRBJ2-2; D perhaps matches TRBD2 (6 bases). Germline V lookup: CDR1 MNHNY, CDR2 SVGAGI (reference sequence). V lost 2 bases and J 7 bases, leaving 11 bases between the germline ends. This CDR3 spans 14 amino acids. In nucleotides, the CDR3 is TGTGCCAGCAGTTACCTGCGGGAAGTCGGGGAGCTGTTTTTT. It is translated as CASSYLREVGELFF.

In its sample, this clone was seen a few times. The gene calls are TRBV7-9 and TRBJ1-1; no firm D call. The CDR3 runs to 17 residues. CDR1 is SEHNR, CDR2 FQNEAQ, per germline (reference sequence). V lost 5 bases and J lost 1, with 20 bases in between. The CDR3 nucleotides read TGTGCCAGCAGCCAGAGAACCCTCTTGACTCCGAACACTGAAGCTTTCTTT. Translation: CASSQRTLLTPNTEAFF.

As for this clone: Other nucleotide sequences in the sample specify the same CDR3. The chain employs TRBV30 and TRBJ2-7; D might be TRBD1 or TRBD2, each matching 6 bases. The CDR3 has 13 residues. The germline CDR1 and CDR2 sequences are GTSNPN and SVGIG (reference sequence). V gave up 3 bases and J gave up 4 bases, with 13 bases separating them. The CDR3: CAWSRGGPYEQYF. The CDR3 nucleotides are TGTGCCTGGAGCCGAGGGGGGCCGTACGAGCAGTACTTC.

The chain couples TRBV7-2 to TRBJ2-7; 14 bases line up with TRBD2. The junction had 2 bases not matched to a gene; V was cut back by 1 base and J by 6 bases. The CDR3 runs to 15 residues. From germline, CDR1 is SGHTA and CDR2 FQGNSA. CDR3 region: CASSLEGLAGVEQYF. The CDR3 DNA is TGTGCCAGCAGCTTAGAGGGACTAGCGGGAGTCGAGCAGTACTTC. Together with reference TRBV7-2 and TRBJ2-7, the CDR3 gives the full variable domain: GAGVSQSPSNKVTEKGKDVELRCDPISGHTALYWYRQSLGQGLEFLIYFQGNSAPDKSGLPSDRFSAERTGGSVSTLTIQRTQQEDSAVYLCASSLEGLAGVEQYFGPGTRLTVT.

This chain links TRBV6-1 with TRBJ2-7; D is ambiguous. V was trimmed by 0 bases and J by 2 bases, leaving 14 bases between them. The CDR3 runs 16 residues. Germline loops: CDR1 MNHNS, CDR2 SASEGT. CDR3 residues: CASSEAGIGLTYEQYF. CDR3 DNA: TGTGCCAGCAGTGAAGCGGGGATCGGGCTCACCTACGAGCAGTACTTC.

V usage is TRBV15 and J usage is TRBJ1-4; D may be TRBD1 (6 bases). In germline, CDR1 is LNHNV, CDR2 YYDKDF (reference sequence). The ends were cut back, 1 base at V and 3 bases at J, with 18 bases in the middle. The CDR3 has 18 residues. The CDR3 region has the DNA TGTGCCACCAGCAGAGCCCTGGGGGGGGCCTCTTCTAATGAAAAACTGTTTTTT. Residues: CATSRALGGASSNEKLFF.

V gene TRBV27 combines with J gene TRBJ1-5, with TRBD1 matching over 7 bases. Germline V CDR1 and CDR2: MNHEY, SMNVEV (reference sequence). The CDR3 sequence is 12 residues long. V lost 6 bases to trimming and J lost 5 bases; unmatched junction nucleotides: 1. The CDR3 protein is CASRTGYQPQHF. CDR3 nucleotides: TGTGCCAGCAGGACAGGGTATCAGCCCCAGCATTTT.

The chain employs TRBV1 and TRBJ1-5. TRBV1 is a pseudogene. This CDR3 has 17 amino acids. The CDR3 is CTSSQTPWVPGNQPQHF. CDR3 DNA: TGCACCAGCAGCCAAACCCCCTGGGTTCCTGGCAATCAGCCCCAGCATTTT.

This clone occurred a few times. A much larger clone differs by one base, so this may be a read error. This specimen includes other DNA sequences encoding the same CDR3. CDR3 in amino acids: CASSPGTGYGYTF. CDR3 bases: TGTGCCAGCAGCCCCGGGACAGGGTACGGCTACACCTTC. The chain recombines TRBV7-9 with TRBJ1-2, with 9 bases aligning to TRBD1. V lost 5 bases, J lost 8 bases, and 6 bases stayed unmatched. The V gene's germline CDR1 is SEHNR and CDR2 FQNEAQ (reference sequence). This CDR3 spans 13 amino acids.

This chain joins TRBV6-1 and TRBJ2-7, with 9 bases matching TRBD1. The germline V gene has CDR1 MNHNS and CDR2 SASEGT. This CDR3 contains 14 residues. V lost 2 bases, J lost 9 bases, and 8 bases stayed unmatched. The CDR3 is CASSENRDRVGQYF. CDR3 nucleotides: TGTGCCAGCAGTGAAAACCGGGACAGGGTGGGGCAGTACTTC.

The chain has TRBV19 and TRBJ1-4; D not resolved. Trimming left V 3 bases short and J 5 bases short, with 13 bases between. The CDR3 runs to 15 residues. The germline CDR1 and CDR2 sequences are LNHDA and SQIVND (reference sequence). CDR3 in DNA: TGTGCCAGTAGTATGGGCCAGTTAAAGAATGAAAAACTGTTTTTT. It is translated as CASSMGQLKNEKLFF.